Sequencing of this T cell receptor (beta chain) was carried out in a study of blood T cell repertoires in COVID-19. Background on the study: The United States, Italy and Spain provided the acute and convalescent COVID-19 samples. T cells, B-cell-depleted T cells, or PBMCs provided the cDNA or gDNA that served as material.

The V gene's germline CDR1 is LGHDT and CDR2 YNNKEL (reference sequence). This CDR3 region has 16 residues. Losses at the gene ends were 1 base for V and 0 bases for J; bases not matched to a gene: 5. TCRdb's table, derived via immunoSEQ multiplex PCR, lists solely in-frame clones and lacks some. The table includes a few hundred thousand clones, more than 70% detected once. The chain carries TRBV3-1 (or the pseudogene TRBV3-2) and TRBJ2-7; TRBD1 matches at 8 bases. The clonotype comes from a man in his forties with acute or convalescent COVID-19. The sample consisted of peripheral blood. CDR3 loop: CASSQGGTGSSYEQYF. CDR3 coding DNA: TGTGCCAGCAGCCAAGGCGGGACAGGAAGCTCCTACGAGCAGTACTTC.